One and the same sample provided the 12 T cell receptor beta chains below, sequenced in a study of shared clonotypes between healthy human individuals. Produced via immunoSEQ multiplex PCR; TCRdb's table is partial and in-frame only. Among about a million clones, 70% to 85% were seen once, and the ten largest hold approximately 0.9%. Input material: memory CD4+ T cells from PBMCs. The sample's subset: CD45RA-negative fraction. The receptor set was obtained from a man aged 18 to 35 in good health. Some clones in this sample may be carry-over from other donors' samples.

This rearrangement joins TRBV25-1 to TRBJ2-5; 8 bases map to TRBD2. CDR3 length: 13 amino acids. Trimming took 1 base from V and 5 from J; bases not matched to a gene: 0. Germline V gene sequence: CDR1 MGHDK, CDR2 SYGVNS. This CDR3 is CASSESGGETQYF. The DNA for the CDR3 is TGTGCCAGCAGTGAATCGGGAGGGGAGACCCAGTACTTC.

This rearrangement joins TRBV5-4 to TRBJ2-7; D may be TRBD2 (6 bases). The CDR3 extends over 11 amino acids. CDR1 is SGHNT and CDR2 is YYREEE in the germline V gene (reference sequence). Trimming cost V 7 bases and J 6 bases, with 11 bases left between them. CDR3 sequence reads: CASSGAREQYF. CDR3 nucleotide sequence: TGTGCCAGCTCGGGAGCGCGCGAGCAGTACTTC.

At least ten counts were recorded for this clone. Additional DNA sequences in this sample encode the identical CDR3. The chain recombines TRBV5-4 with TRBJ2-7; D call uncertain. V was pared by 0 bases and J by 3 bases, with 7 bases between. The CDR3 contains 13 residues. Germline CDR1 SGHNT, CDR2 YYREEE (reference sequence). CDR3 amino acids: CASSLGGGYEQYF. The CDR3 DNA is TGTGCCAGCAGCTTGGGAGGCGGCTACGAGCAGTACTTC. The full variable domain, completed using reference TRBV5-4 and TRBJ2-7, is ETGVTQSPTHLIKTRGQQVTLRCSSQSGHNTVSWYQQALGQGPQFIFQYYREEENGRGNFPPRFSGLQFPNYSSELNVNALELDDSALYLCASSLGGGYEQYFGPGTRLTVT.

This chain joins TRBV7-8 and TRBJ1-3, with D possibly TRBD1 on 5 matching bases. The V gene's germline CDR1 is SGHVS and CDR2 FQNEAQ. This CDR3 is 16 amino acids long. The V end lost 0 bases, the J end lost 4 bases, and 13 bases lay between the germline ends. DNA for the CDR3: TGTGCCAGCAGCTTAGCGAGGGGAAGGGCGGGAAACACCATATATTTT. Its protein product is CASSLARGRAGNTIYF. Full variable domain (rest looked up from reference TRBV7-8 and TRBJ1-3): GAGVSQSPRYKVAKRGQDVALRCDPISGHVSLFWYQQALGQGPEFLTYFQNEAQLDKSGLPSDRFFAERPEGSVSTLKIQRTQQEDSAVYLCASSLARGRAGNTIYFGEGSWLTVV.

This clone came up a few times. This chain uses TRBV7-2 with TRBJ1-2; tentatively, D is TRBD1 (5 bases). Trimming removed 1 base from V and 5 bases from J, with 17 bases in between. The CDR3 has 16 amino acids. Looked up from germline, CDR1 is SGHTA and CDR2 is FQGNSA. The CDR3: CASSLEEQVSGYGYTF. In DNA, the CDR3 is TGTGCCAGCAGCTTAGAGGAACAGGTTTCAGGTTATGGCTACACCTTC.

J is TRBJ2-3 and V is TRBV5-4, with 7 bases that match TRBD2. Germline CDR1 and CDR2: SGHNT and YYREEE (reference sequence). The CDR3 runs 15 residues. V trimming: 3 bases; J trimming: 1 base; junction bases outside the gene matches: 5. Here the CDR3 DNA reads TGTGCCAGCAGCTGGAACGGGAGGCGCACAGATACGCAGTATTTT. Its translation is CASSWNGRRTDTQYF.

CDR3 amino acids: CASSTRGGNANYGYTF. The CDR3 DNA is TGTGCCAGCAGTACCAGGGGGGGGAACGCTAACTATGGCTACACCTTC. V is TRBV13 and J is TRBJ1-2; 7 bases align to TRBD1. The V gene's germline CDR1 is PRHDT and CDR2 FYEKMQ (reference sequence). V was clipped by 6 bases and J by 0 bases; unmatched bases: 10. The CDR3 runs 16 residues.

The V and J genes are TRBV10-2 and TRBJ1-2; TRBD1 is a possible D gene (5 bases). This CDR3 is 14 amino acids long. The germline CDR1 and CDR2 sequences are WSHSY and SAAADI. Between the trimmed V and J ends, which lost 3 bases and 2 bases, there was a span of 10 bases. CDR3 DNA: TGCGCCAGCAGTGATGTTGGGGGGAACTATGGCTACACCTTC. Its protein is CASSDVGGNYGYTF.

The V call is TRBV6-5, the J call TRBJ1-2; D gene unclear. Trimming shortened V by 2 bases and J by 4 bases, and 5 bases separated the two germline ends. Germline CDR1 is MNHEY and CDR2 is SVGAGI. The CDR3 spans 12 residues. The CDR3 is CASSYAGYGYTF. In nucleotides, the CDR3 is TGTGCCAGCAGTTACGCGGGCTATGGCTACACCTTC.

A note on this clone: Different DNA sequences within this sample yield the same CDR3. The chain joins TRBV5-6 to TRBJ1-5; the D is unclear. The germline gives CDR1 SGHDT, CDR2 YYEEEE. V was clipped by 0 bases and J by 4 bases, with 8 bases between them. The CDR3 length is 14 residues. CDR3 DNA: TGTGCCAGCAGCTTGGGGTTAGGGAATCAGCCCCAGCATTTT. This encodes CASSLGLGNQPQHF.

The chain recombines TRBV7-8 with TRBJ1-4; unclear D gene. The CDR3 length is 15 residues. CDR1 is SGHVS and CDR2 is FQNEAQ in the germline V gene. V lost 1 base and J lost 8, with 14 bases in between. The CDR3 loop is CASSLGVSHGEKLFF. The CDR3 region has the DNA TGTGCCAGCAGCTTAGGAGTCTCCCACGGGGAAAAACTGTTTTTT.

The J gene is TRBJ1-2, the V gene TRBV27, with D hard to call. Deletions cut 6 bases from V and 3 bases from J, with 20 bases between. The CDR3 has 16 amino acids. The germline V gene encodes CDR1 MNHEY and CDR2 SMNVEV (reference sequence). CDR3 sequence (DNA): TGTGCCAGCAGGCCGCGGTTGACAAGGTGGGACTATGGCTACACCTTC. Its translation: CASRPRLTRWDYGYTF.